The entry below describes one T cell receptor (beta chain). This sample was taken from a study of blood T cell repertoires in COVID-19. Turning to the study itself: Material from acute and convalescent COVID-19 was sourced from the United States, Italy and Spain.

There are 18 residues in the CDR3. The germline gives CDR1 MGHRA, CDR2 YSYEKL. The trim removed 1 base at V and 1 base at J, leaving 10 bases unmatched. As originally analysed: Reference gene primer amplification in the assay estimated nucleated cell counts. Only in-frame clones appear in the TCRdb table, and some are missing; sequencing was by immunoSEQ multiplex PCR. V and J calls and clone size are copied from that table; D and trimming were computed from the DNA. The repertoire consists of 140,000 to 150,000 clones, with 65% to 90% occurring once and the leading ten covering about 7.5%. The chain couples TRBV4-1 to TRBJ2-5; 9 positions match TRBD1. This clonotype originated in a human donor in a cohort sampled during active COVID-19. The source material was peripheral blood. The CDR3: CASSQARGTGNSQETQYF. CDR3 nucleotides: TGCGCCAGCAGCCAAGCTCGCGGGACAGGGAATTCCCAAGAGACCCAGTACTTC.